The sequence of this T cell receptor (beta chain) was determined in a study of cytomegalovirus exposure and HLA in healthy donors. The primer mix had 60 Vbeta and 13 Jbeta primers. This table comes from immunoSEQ multiplex PCR, and its TCRdb copy is limited to in-frame clones, with some not included. The sample has about 140,000 clones, roughly 80% seen once. The length of the CDR3 is 15 residues. V lost 7 bases to trimming and J lost 0 bases, with 13 bases between them. From germline, CDR1 is MNHEY and CDR2 SMNVEV (reference sequence). The V call is TRBV27, the J call TRBJ1-3; tentatively, D is TRBD1 (5 bases). The TCR originated in a man in his forties or fifties in good health and CMV-seronegative. Sequencing input: PBMCs. CDR3 sequence: CASTADSNSGNTIYF. CDR3 coding DNA: TGTGCCAGCACCGCAGACAGCAACTCTGGAAACACCATATATTTT.